The clone carrying this T cell receptor (beta chain) was detected only once. Germline V lookup: CDR1 GTSNPN, CDR2 SVGIG (reference sequence). The V and J ends lost 1 base and 10 bases respectively, with 7 bases between them. The CDR3 covers 10 residues. The PCR had 60 Vbeta and 13 Jbeta primers. The table came from immunoSEQ multiplex PCR; TCRdb's copy has only in-frame clones and leaves some out. The sample holds approximately 300,000 clones, 84% seen once. The sample belongs to a study of cytomegalovirus exposure and HLA in healthy donors. Sequencing was performed on PBMCs. The receptor was derived from a woman aged 40 to 50 in good health and CMV-seropositive. The chain uses TRBV30 and TRBJ1-1; no definite D call. DNA for the CDR3: TGTGCCTGGAGTGAGAGTAGAGCTTTCTTT. Its protein product is CAWSESRAFF.